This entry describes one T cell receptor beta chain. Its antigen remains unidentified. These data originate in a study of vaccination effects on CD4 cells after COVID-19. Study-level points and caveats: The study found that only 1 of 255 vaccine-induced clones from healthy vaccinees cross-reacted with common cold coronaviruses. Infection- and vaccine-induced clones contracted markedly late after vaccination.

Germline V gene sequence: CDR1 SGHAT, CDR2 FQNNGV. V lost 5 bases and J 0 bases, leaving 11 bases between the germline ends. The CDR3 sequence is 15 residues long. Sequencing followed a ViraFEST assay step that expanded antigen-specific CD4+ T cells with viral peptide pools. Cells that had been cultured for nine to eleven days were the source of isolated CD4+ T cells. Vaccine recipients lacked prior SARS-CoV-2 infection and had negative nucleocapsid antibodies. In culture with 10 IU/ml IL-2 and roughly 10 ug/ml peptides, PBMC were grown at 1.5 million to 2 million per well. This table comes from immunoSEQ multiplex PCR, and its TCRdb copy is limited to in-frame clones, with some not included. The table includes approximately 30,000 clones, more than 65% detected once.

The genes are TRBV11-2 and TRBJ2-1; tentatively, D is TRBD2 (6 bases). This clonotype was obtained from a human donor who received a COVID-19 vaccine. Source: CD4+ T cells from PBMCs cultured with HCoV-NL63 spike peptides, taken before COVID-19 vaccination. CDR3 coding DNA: TGTGCCAGCAGCGGGGGGTTGAGCTCCTACAATGAGCAGTTCTTC. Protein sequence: CASSGGLSSYNEQFF.